This TCR beta chain is from a study of blood T cell repertoires in COVID-19. Looking at the study overall: Samples taken during acute and convalescent COVID-19 were collected in the United States, Italy and Spain. The analysed material was cDNA or gDNA that came from T cells, B-cell-depleted T cells, or PBMCs.

Trimming took 6 bases from V and 6 from J, leaving 14 bases between them. The CDR3 is made up of 14 amino acids. Germline V gene data show CDR1 as LGHDT and CDR2 as YNNKEL (reference sequence). In the source study's methods: Amplification of reference gene primers provided the estimated nucleated cell counts. Method: immunoSEQ multiplex PCR; TCRdb's copy keeps in-frame clones and lacks some. The V and J calls and the clone size are those of that table, but D and trimming were determined from the DNA. The repertoire holds about 110,000 clones, with less than 90% as singletons. This clone was seen a handful of times.

The sample consisted of peripheral blood. This receptor was obtained from a human donor in a cohort sampled during active COVID-19. The chain is built from TRBV3-1 (or the pseudogene TRBV3-2) and TRBJ1-4; a possible D gene is TRBD1 (5 bases). The CDR3 region has the DNA TGTGCCAGCAGACCTGACAGTGGGGATGAAAAACTGTTTTTT. Its translation is CASRPDSGDEKLFF.